This entry describes one TCR beta chain. There is no known antigen for this receptor. Base qualities are not recorded, but no much larger clone differs from it by a single base. CDR1 and CDR2, looked up from the germline V gene (reference sequence), are LNHDA and SQIVND. Deletion took 2 bases off V and 1 base off J, with a span of 11 bases between the germline ends. Inclusive of the bounding cysteine and phenylalanine, the CDR3 is 15 residues long. CDR3 DNA only is kept here, 45 bases in frame from base 1. The data are from a study of blood T cell repertoires in COVID-19 (TCRdb year 2020). In the study overall: The collaborator samples originated in the United States, Italy and Spain and spanned the acute and convalescent phases of COVID-19. The prospective study material was composed of cDNA or gDNA derived from T cells, B-cell-depleted T cells, or PBMCs. Deeply sampled blood TCRbeta repertoires from subjects exposed to, actively infected with, or recovered from COVID-19 were included in the dataset. A freely available public database, intended as a resource for researchers studying the immune response to SARS-CoV-2, is where the repertoires were released. Samples were obtained from the ongoing ImmuneRACE study (first 160 participants) and from 950 to 1,500 subjects provided by 6 global collaborators. A de-identified subject ID, COVID-19 status, age in years and sex were almost always included in the sample metadata. Where available, HLA class I and class II types were taken from metadata supplied by the sample provider and were not determined by assay-based typing. What the authors observed across the whole study: The quantity of clinical and demographic metadata differed by source and by participant and was supplied without curation.

In Seattle, one collaborating source enrolled patients while the infection was active and tracked those patients longitudinally over the course of disease. Each collaborating institution followed its own protocols to collect whole blood in K2EDTA tubes. Collaborator samples were shipped for TCRbeta analysis as frozen whole blood, isolated PBMCs, or DNA extracted from either sample type. TCRbeta CDR3 regions were amplified from genomic DNA by means of the immunoSEQ Assay, a bias-controlled multiplex PCR. Per the source publication's procedure: The number of nucleated cells in each sample was estimated by amplification of reference gene primers within the assay. To quantify the absolute abundance of each unique TCRbeta CDR3 rearrangement, sequence reads were collapsed and filtered. For each sample, productive Simpson clonality was calculated as the square root of Simpson's diversity index across productive rearrangements. TCRdb holds this immuneACCESS table with in-frame rearrangements only. Some clones are missing; in checked studies, unresolved V genes explain under half, and the rest has no known cause. Clone size and V and J calls were adopted from that table, with D and trimming inferred from the DNA. This sample is represented by 150,000 to 250,000 clones; 79% of them were singletons. Roughly 5.6% of the sample is taken by the ten largest.

The sequence was obtained from a woman aged 40 to 50 with COVID-19, enrolled during active disease. The chain is made from TRBV19 and TRBJ1-1; a tentative D call is TRBD1 (5 bases match). Sequenced input: peripheral blood. Read as DNA, the sequence is TGTGCCAGTAGTATAAATAGACAGAAGAACACTGAAGCTTTCTTT. It translates to CASSINRQKNTEAFF.